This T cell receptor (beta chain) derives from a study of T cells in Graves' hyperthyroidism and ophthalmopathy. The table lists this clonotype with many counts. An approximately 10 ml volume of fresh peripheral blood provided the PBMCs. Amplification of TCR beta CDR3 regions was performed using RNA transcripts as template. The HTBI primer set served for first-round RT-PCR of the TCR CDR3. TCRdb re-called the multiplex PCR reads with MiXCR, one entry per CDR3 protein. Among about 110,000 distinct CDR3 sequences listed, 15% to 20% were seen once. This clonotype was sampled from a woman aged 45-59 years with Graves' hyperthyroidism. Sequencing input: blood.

The CDR3 DNA reads TGTGCCAGCAGCTTGGGCGGGAGTATCACAGATACGCAGTATTTT. Translated: CASSLGGSITDTQYF. This sequence joins TRBV7-9 and TRBJ2-3, with 7 bases lining up with TRBD2. J gave up 2 bases and V 3 bases, and 5 bases lay outside the gene matches. CDR3 length: 15 residues. Looked up from germline, CDR1 is SEHNR and CDR2 is FQNEAQ (reference sequence). The full variable domain, completed using reference TRBV7-9 and TRBJ2-3, is DTGVSQNPRHKITKRGQNVTFRCDPISEHNRLYWYRQTLGQGPEFLTYFQNEAQLEKSRLLSDRFSAERPKGSFSTLEIQRTEQGDSAMYLCASSLGGSITDTQYFGPGTRLTVL.